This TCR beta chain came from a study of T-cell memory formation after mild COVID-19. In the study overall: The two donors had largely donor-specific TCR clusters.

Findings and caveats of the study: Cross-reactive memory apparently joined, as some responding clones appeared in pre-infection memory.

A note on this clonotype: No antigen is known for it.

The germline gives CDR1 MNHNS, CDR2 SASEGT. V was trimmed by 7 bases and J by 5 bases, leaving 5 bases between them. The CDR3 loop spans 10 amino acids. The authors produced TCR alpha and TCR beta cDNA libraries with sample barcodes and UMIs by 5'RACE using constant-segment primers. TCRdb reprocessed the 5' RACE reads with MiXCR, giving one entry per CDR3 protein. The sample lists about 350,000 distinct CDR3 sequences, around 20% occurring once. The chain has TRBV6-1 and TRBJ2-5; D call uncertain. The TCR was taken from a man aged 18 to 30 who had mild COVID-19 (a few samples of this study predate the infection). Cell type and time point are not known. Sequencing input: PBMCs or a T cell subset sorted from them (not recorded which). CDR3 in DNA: TGTGCCAGCAATCGGGAGACCCAGTACTTC. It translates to CASNRETQYF.